Below, 17 T cell receptor beta chains from the same sample are listed, as sequenced in a study of blood T cell repertoires in COVID-19. Profiled with immunoSEQ multiplex PCR; TCRdb holds only in-frame clones, not every one. The sample records 430,000 or so clones, roughly 90% being singletons. The sample consisted of peripheral blood. These receptors came from a man between 18 and 29 years old with COVID-19, enrolled during active disease.

The rearrangement joins TRBV2 to TRBJ2-1; TRBD2 matches at 8 bases. CDR1 is SNHLY and CDR2 is FYNNEI in the germline V gene. The CDR3 covers 16 residues. Trimming took 7 bases from V and 1 from J; bases not matched to a gene: 9. The CDR3, as DNA: TGTGCCAGCACTACCGCTACTAGCGGATCCTACAATGAGCAGTTCTTC. Translated: CASTTATSGSYNEQFF.

J is TRBJ2-1 and V is TRBV2; 11 bases agree with TRBD1. The V segment lost 7 bases and the J segment 4 bases; nucleotides outside the gene matches: 3. Germline values: CDR1 SNHLY, CDR2 FYNNEI. This CDR3 has 14 residues. The DNA of the CDR3 is TGTGCCAGCAAAGGGACAGGGGGTTACAATGAGCAGTTCTTC. The encoded protein is CASKGTGGYNEQFF.

The chain combines TRBV19 with TRBJ2-1, with TRBD1 identical over 9 bases. Unmatched junction bases numbered 10, after V lost 11 bases and J lost 8 bases. Germline CDR1 is LNHDA and CDR2 is SQIVND (reference sequence). The CDR3 runs to 13 residues. CDR3 region: CASSDRGRDEQFF. CDR3 DNA sequence: TGTGCCTCCTCGGACAGGGGTAGGGATGAGCAGTTCTTC.

The chain links TRBV6-2 or TRBV6-3 to TRBJ2-3, with TRBD2 matching 9 bases. V lost 4 bases, J lost 0 bases, and 5 bases stayed unmatched. Germline values: CDR1 MNHEY, CDR2 SVGEGT. The CDR3 totals 16 residues. The CDR3 bases are TGTGCCAGCAGTTTTCTAGCGGGAACTAGCACAGATACGCAGTATTTT. It encodes CASSFLAGTSTDTQYF.

The V call is TRBV18, the J call TRBJ2-1; 16 nucleotides line up with TRBD2. This CDR3 spans 19 amino acids. After removal of 0 bases from V and 0 bases from J, the junction contained 2 bases not matched to a gene. Germline CDR1 reads KGHSH; CDR2 reads LQKENI. In nucleotides, the CDR3 is TGTGCCAGCTCACCACCGGGACTAGCGGGGGGGAGCTCCTACAATGAGCAGTTCTTC. Amino acid sequence: CASSPPGLAGGSSYNEQFF.

V is TRBV5-1 and J is TRBJ2-3; 11 bases are shared with TRBD2. Germline CDR1 SGHRS, CDR2 YFSETQ. With V trimmed by 0 bases and J by 6 bases, 6 bases remained unmatched. CDR3 length equals 16 residues. The DNA for the CDR3 is TGCGCCAGCAGCTTGGCGACTAGCGGGATGGGGGATACGCAGTATTTT. Its protein product is CASSLATSGMGDTQYF.

The V gene is TRBV2, the J gene TRBJ1-2; 7 nucleotides agree with TRBD1. V lost 4 bases, J lost 4 bases, and 3 bases stayed unmatched. This CDR3 comprises 13 residues. Germline lookup yields CDR1 SNHLY and CDR2 FYNNEI. CDR3 protein: CASSGQGGYGYTF. The CDR3 DNA follows: TGTGCCAGCAGTGGTCAGGGGGGCTATGGCTACACCTTC. Using reference TRBV2 and TRBJ1-2 for the parts outside the CDR3, the full variable domain is EPEVTQTPSHQVTQMGQEVILRCVPISNHLYFYWYRQILGQKVEFLVSFYNNEISEKSEIFDDQFSVERPDGSNFTLKIRSTKLEDSAMYFCASSGQGGYGYTFGSGTRLTVV.

The chain links TRBV2 to TRBJ1-5, with 8 bases that match TRBD1. Germline V CDR1 and CDR2: SNHLY, FYNNEI. V lost 6 bases, J lost 7 bases, and 8 bases stayed unmatched. This CDR3 has 14 residues. CDR3 loop: CASRPGQGGQPQHF. The CDR3 DNA is TGTGCCAGCAGGCCAGGACAGGGCGGCCAGCCCCAGCATTTT.

The V and J genes are TRBV5-4 and TRBJ2-7; TRBD1 matches 11 bases. The CDR3 covers 16 residues. Germline assignment: CDR1 SGHNT and CDR2 YYREEE (reference sequence). Trimming removed 4 bases from V and 4 bases from J; junction bases left unmatched: 10. The DNA of the CDR3 is TGTGCCAGCAGCCCTCACCGTGGACAGGGGGCGTACGAGCAGTACTTC. This translates into CASSPHRGQGAYEQYF.

This clone came up once. The chain employs TRBV6-5 and TRBJ1-1; the match to TRBD1 covers 7 bases. Losses at the gene ends were 6 bases for V and 7 bases for J; bases not matched to a gene: 11. The germline V gene encodes CDR1 MNHEY and CDR2 SVGAGI. CDR3 size: 14 residues. This CDR3 reads CASRPDRVGGEAFF. The CDR3 nucleotides are TGTGCCAGCAGGCCCGACAGGGTTGGGGGTGAAGCTTTCTTT.

The V gene is TRBV2, the J gene TRBJ1-1, with TRBD1 as a possible D gene (6 bases). V was shortened by 2 bases and J by 1 base, with 11 bases between the two germline ends. The CDR3 has 15 residues. Germline loops: CDR1 SNHLY, CDR2 FYNNEI. CDR3 sequence (DNA): TGTGCCAGCAGTGAATGGGGGCGACGGAACACTGAAGCTTTCTTT. Its protein product is CASSEWGRRNTEAFF.

V usage is TRBV7-9 and J usage is TRBJ1-5; 8 nucleotides align to TRBD1. CDR3 length: 14 residues. Germline V lookup: CDR1 SEHNR, CDR2 FQNEAQ (reference sequence). J was trimmed by 2 bases and V by 5 bases; bases with no gene match: 2. The CDR3 DNA is TGTGCCAGCAGCGGACAGGGACGCAATCAGCCCCAGCATTTT. It yields the protein CASSGQGRNQPQHF.

CDR3 DNA: TGTGCCAGCAGTCCCAGGACAGGAGGCGAGACCCAGTACTTC. Its translation: CASSPRTGGETQYF. The chain links TRBV27 to TRBJ2-5; 7 positions agree with TRBD1. The J segment lost 5 bases and the V segment lost 5 bases, leaving 8 bases of the junction unmatched. The CDR3 has 14 amino acids. In germline, CDR1 is MNHEY, CDR2 SMNVEV (reference sequence).

The chain couples TRBV5-1 to TRBJ2-4, with unresolved D. The CDR3 has 16 residues. Germline V CDR1 and CDR2: SGHRS, YFSETQ. Trimming left V 0 bases short and J 3 bases short, with 13 bases between. In nucleotides, the CDR3 is TGCGCCAGCAGCTTGGCGCAGTCCACTAACAAAAACATTCAGTACTTC. As protein: CASSLAQSTNKNIQYF.

V usage is TRBV20-1 and J usage is TRBJ2-5, with TRBD2 matching over 8 bases. This CDR3 is 11 amino acids long. Per the germline V gene, CDR1 is DFQATT and CDR2 is SNEGSKA (reference sequence). This CDR3 is CTAGTRGTQYF. For the CDR3, the DNA is TGCACCGCTGGGACTAGAGGAACCCAGTACTTC.

CDR3 DNA: TGTGCCAGCAGTGAAGGCGGGAGTGGCAGCACAGATACGCAGTATTTT. This gives the protein CASSEGGSGSTDTQYF. This rearrangement joins TRBV6-1 to TRBJ2-3, with TRBD2 matching over 7 bases. The V gene's germline CDR1 is MNHNS and CDR2 SASEGT. V was pared by 1 base and J by 0 bases, with 4 bases of the junction left unmatched. The CDR3 is 16 amino acids.

The chain links TRBV27 to TRBJ2-5; 8 bases map to TRBD1. The V and J ends lost 4 bases and 0 bases, in that order; junction bases with no gene match: 1. The germline CDR1 and CDR2 sequences are MNHEY and SMNVEV (reference sequence). The CDR3 covers 14 residues. The CDR3 nucleotides read TGTGCCAGCAGTTCCAGGGGGCACCAAGAGACCCAGTACTTC. Its translation: CASSSRGHQETQYF.